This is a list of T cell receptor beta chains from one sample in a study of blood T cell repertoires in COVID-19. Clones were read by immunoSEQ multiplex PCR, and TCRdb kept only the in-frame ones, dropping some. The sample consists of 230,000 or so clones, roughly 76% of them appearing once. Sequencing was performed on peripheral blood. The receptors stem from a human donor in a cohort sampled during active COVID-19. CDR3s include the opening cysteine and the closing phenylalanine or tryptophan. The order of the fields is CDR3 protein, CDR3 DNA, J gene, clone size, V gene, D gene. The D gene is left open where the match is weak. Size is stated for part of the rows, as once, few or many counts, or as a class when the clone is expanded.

CDR3: CASSSPTRTGTSGLYEQYF; DNA: TGTGCCAGCAGCTCCCCGACGCGTACCGGGACTAGCGGCCTCTACGAGCAGTACTTC; J: TRBJ2-7; size: once; V: TRBV7-8; D: TRBD2
CDR3: CASSRSGRANEQFF; DNA: TGTGCCAGTAGTAGAAGCGGGAGGGCGAATGAGCAGTTCTTC; J: TRBJ2-1; size: .; V: TRBV19; D: TRBD2
CDR3: CASSSWTGLGTEAFF; DNA: TGTGCCAGCAGCTCCTGGACAGGGTTAGGCACTGAAGCTTTCTTT; J: TRBJ1-1; size: .; V: TRBV7-2; D: TRBD1
CDR3: CASSPAGTSGNHNEQFF; DNA: TGTGCCAGCAGCCCCGCCGGGACTAGCGGTAACCACAATGAGCAGTTCTTC; J: TRBJ2-1; size: .; V: TRBV13; D: TRBD2
CDR3: CASSRRTANSPLHF; DNA: TGTGCCAGCAGTCGCCGGACAGCTAATTCACCCCTCCACTTT; J: TRBJ1-6; size: few; V: TRBV28; D: .
CDR3: CASSVREGLGDTQYF; DNA: TGTGCCAGCAGTGTGCGGGAGGGCCTTGGGGATACGCAGTATTTT; J: TRBJ2-3; size: .; V: TRBV28; D: TRBD2
CDR3: CASSALGGGTTYEQYF; DNA: TGTGCCAGCAGCGCTTTGGGCGGGGGGACCACCTACGAGCAGTACTTC; J: TRBJ2-7; size: .; V: TRBV7-9; D: TRBD2
CDR3: CASSLQGVEKLFF; DNA: TGTGCCAGCAGCTTACAGGGTGTGGAAAAACTGTTTTTT; J: TRBJ1-4; size: few; V: TRBV6-5; D: .
CDR3: CASSPVSIRENTEAFF; DNA: TGTGCCAGCAGCCCCGTCTCTATCAGGGAGAACACTGAAGCTTTCTTT; J: TRBJ1-1; size: few; V: TRBV4-2; D: .
CDR3: CASRLDRRPVYF; DNA: TGTGCCAGCAGACTCGACAGGCGTCCTGTGTACTTC; J: TRBJ2-7; size: .; V: TRBV12-3/TRBV12-4; D: .
CDR3: CASTRTASYNSPLHF; DNA: TGTGCCAGCACCCGGACAGCTTCCTATAATTCACCCCTCCACTTT; J: TRBJ1-6; size: .; V: TRBV27; D: .
CDR3: CASSKGTGGGFTEAFF; DNA: TGTGCCAGTAGTAAAGGGACAGGGGGCGGATTTACTGAAGCTTTCTTT; J: TRBJ1-1; size: .; V: TRBV19; D: TRBD1
CDR3: CASGQGGTEAFF; DNA: TGTGCCAGCGGACAGGGGGGTACTGAAGCTTTCTTT; J: TRBJ1-1; size: .; V: TRBV7-8; D: TRBD1
CDR3: CASSSVQGNEQYF; DNA: TGTGCCAGCAGCTCAGTTCAGGGAAACGAGCAGTACTTC; J: TRBJ2-7; size: .; V: TRBV7-3; D: .
CDR3: CASSPSGRADSSYNEQFF; DNA: TGTGCCAGCAGTCCCAGCGGGAGGGCCGATAGCTCCTACAATGAGCAGTTCTTC; J: TRBJ2-1; size: .; V: TRBV6-6; D: TRBD2
CDR3: CASSGDRNQPQHF; DNA: TGTGCCAGCAGCGGCGACAGGAATCAGCCCCAGCATTTT; J: TRBJ1-5; size: .; V: TRBV5-4; D: .
CDR3: CASSPSSGDRGYGYTF; DNA: TGTGCCAGCAGCCCCTCCTCCGGGGATCGGGGCTATGGCTACACCTTC; J: TRBJ1-2; size: .; V: TRBV7-8; D: .
CDR3: CASSTRTGTYEQYF; DNA: TGTGCCAGTAGTACCCGGACTGGTACCTACGAGCAGTACTTC; J: TRBJ2-7; size: once; V: TRBV19; D: .
CDR3: CASSLFRGHERVSYNSPLHF; DNA: TGTGCCAGCAGTTTATTTCGTGGGCATGAGAGAGTTTCCTATAATTCACCCCTCCACTTT; J: TRBJ1-6; size: .; V: TRBV28; D: .
CDR3: CASRIAGGSEKLFF; DNA: TGTGCCAGCAGAATTGCGGGGGGCAGTGAAAAACTGTTTTTT; J: TRBJ1-4; size: .; V: TRBV6-5; D: .
CDR3: CASSLGGQGALNYGYTF; DNA: TGTGCCAGCAGTTTAGGGGGACAGGGGGCGTTAAACTATGGCTACACCTTC; J: TRBJ1-2; size: .; V: TRBV28; D: TRBD1
CDR3: CASRRTGLNTEAFF; DNA: TGTGCCAGCAGACGGACAGGGCTGAACACTGAAGCTTTCTTT; J: TRBJ1-1; size: .; V: TRBV6-5; D: TRBD1
CDR3: CASSLPRGRPGYTF; DNA: TGTGCCAGCAGTTTACCCAGGGGGCGGCCCGGCTACACCTTC; J: TRBJ1-2; size: .; V: TRBV28; D: TRBD1
CDR3: CASSLRTGRLYEQYF; DNA: TGTGCCAGCAGCTTGAGGACAGGGAGACTCTACGAGCAGTACTTC; J: TRBJ2-7; size: .; V: TRBV5-4; D: TRBD1
CDR3: CASSISFNSNQPQHF; DNA: TGTGCCAGTAGTATTTCGTTTAATAGCAATCAGCCCCAGCATTTT; J: TRBJ1-5; size: .; V: TRBV19; D: .
CDR3: CASSPSGLGSYEQYF; DNA: TGTGCCAGCAGTCCCTCTGGGCTGGGCTCCTACGAGCAGTACTTC; J: TRBJ2-7; size: .; V: TRBV25-1; D: .
CDR3: CASTSPGTGSAYEQYF; DNA: TGTGCCAGTACCAGCCCCGGGACAGGGAGCGCCTACGAGCAGTACTTC; J: TRBJ2-7; size: .; V: TRBV19; D: TRBD1
CDR3: CASSSDRALYGYTF; DNA: TGTGCCAGCAGTTCGGACAGAGCCCTCTATGGCTACACCTTC; J: TRBJ1-2; size: .; V: TRBV27; D: .
CDR3: CASSPGGAYGYTF; DNA: TGTGCCAGCAGCCCCGGGGGGGCCTATGGCTACACCTTC; J: TRBJ1-2; size: .; V: TRBV7-2; D: .
CDR3: CASSYSLLRESTEAFF; DNA: TGTGCCAGCAGTTATTCCCTCCTGAGGGAATCGACTGAAGCTTTCTTT; J: TRBJ1-1; size: .; V: TRBV6-2/TRBV6-3; D: .
CDR3: CASSFAPGGSGEQYF; DNA: TGTGCCAGCAGCTTCGCCCCAGGGGGCTCAGGGGAGCAGTACTTC; J: TRBJ2-7; size: .; V: TRBV28; D: TRBD1
CDR3: CASSQDKGRVSDTQYF; DNA: TGTGCCAGCAGCCAAGATAAGGGCAGGGTGTCAGATACGCAGTATTTT; J: TRBJ2-3; size: once; V: TRBV14; D: .
CDR3: CAISEEGRGEKLFF; DNA: TGTGCCATCAGTGAAGAGGGGCGGGGTGAAAAACTGTTTTTT; J: TRBJ1-4; size: .; V: TRBV10-3; D: .
CDR3: CASSLRTGSNTGELFF; DNA: TGTGCCAGCAGCTTGAGGACTGGATCAAACACCGGGGAGCTGTTTTTT; J: TRBJ2-2; size: .; V: TRBV7-2; D: .
CDR3: CASSLSGHSNQPQHF; DNA: TGTGCCAGCAGTCTCTCGGGACACAGCAATCAGCCCCAGCATTTT; J: TRBJ1-5; size: .; V: TRBV28; D: .
CDR3: CASSLTSGANVLTF; DNA: TGTGCCAGCAGTCTAACGAGTGGGGCCAACGTCCTGACTTTC; J: TRBJ2-6; size: .; V: TRBV11-2; D: .
CDR3: CASNGEAAYGYTF; DNA: TGTGCCAGTAACGGCGAGGCAGCTTATGGCTACACCTTC; J: TRBJ1-2; size: few; V: TRBV19; D: .